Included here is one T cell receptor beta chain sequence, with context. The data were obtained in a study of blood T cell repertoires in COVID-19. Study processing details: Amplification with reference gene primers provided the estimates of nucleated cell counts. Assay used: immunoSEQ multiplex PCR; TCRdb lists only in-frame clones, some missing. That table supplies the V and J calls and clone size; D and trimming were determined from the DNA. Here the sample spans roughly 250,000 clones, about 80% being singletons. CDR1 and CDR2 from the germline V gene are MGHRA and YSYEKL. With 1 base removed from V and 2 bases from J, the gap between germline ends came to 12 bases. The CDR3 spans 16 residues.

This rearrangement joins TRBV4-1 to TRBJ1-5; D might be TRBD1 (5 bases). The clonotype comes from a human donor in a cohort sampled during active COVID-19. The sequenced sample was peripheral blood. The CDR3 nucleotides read TGCGCCAGCAGCCAAGGACAAGACAGTCGCAATCAGCCCCAGCATTTT. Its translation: CASSQGQDSRNQPQHF.